This record concerns one TCR beta chain sequence. This clone was seen more than once but under ten times. Its antigen is unknown. Base qualities are not recorded, but no much larger clone differs from it by a single base. What this sample's time point label stands for: baseline before oral tofacitinib. Peripheral blood and lesional scalp punch biopsies were obtained from patients with alopecia areata. After PBMCs were isolated by density centrifugation and stained for CD3, CD4 and CD8, a FACSAria was used to sort CD4+ and CD8+ T cells. The germline V gene (reference sequence) gives CDR1 as SEHNR and CDR2 as FQNEAQ. The germline ends are 16 bases apart after V is trimmed by 1 base and J by 0 bases. Counted from cysteine to phenylalanine, this CDR3 has 17 amino acids. The CDR3 DNA has 51 bases and is translated from base 1. This specimen belongs to a study of CD8+ T cells in alopecia areata (dated by TCRdb to 2016 to 2019). With regard to the full study: The treated patients, all with moderate-to-severe alopecia areata, were enrolled in an open-label pilot trial of oral tofacitinib given at 5 to 10 mg twice daily. Patients received tofacitinib for 6 to 18 months and were then followed off drug for 6 months to check for delayed response and recurrence. The study used high-throughput TCRbeta sequencing to examine T cell clonal expansion in alopecia areata, in both the C3H/HeJ mouse model and human patients. In humans, TCRbeta sequencing was performed on scalp tissue and on sorted CD4+ and CD8+ peripheral blood T cells from healthy controls and from patients with patchy or totalis/universalis alopecia areata. Tofacitinib-treated patients had biopsies at baseline and at 4 and 24 weeks of treatment, with a later scalp biopsy in several patients. Clonality in the scalp was compared among normal scalp (n=4), patchy alopecia areata scalp (n=8), and alopecia totalis/universalis scalp (n=8). RNA was extracted with the PAXgene miRNA kit for fixed scalp, the miRNeasy kit for PBMCs, and the RNeasy kit for mouse skin. TCRbeta CDR3 regions were amplified by immunoSEQ multiplex PCR using 35 Vbeta forward and 13 Jbeta reverse primers.

Overall study results and their limits: Higher clonality and more expanded CD8+ clones were observed in lesional scalp than in normal scalp, particularly in alopecia totalis/universalis, a finding suggestive of antigenic drive. TCR sequences shared between patients were less clear than in mice, possibly partly because of HLA diversity in the patient population. Unlike mouse skin, which is dominated by gammadelta T cells, normal human skin has resident alphabeta T cells that are also sequenced, and this complicates analysis of the scalp TCR repertoire.

Libraries came from the immunoSEQ multiplex PCR assay. RNA was extracted from all samples and reverse transcribed into cDNA, which served as template for TCR sequencing. First-strand cDNA was synthesized with SuperScript III using a 2:1 mix of oligo-dT and random hexamers. Amplification bias was assessed with a synthetic immune receptor repertoire, and residual bias was removed computationally. Processing in the source paper ran as follows. Raw reads were preprocessed for error removal, and CDR3 was defined according to IMGT conventions as running from the conserved cysteine to phenylalanine. Clonality was computed by normalizing Shannon entropy by log2 of the number of productive unique TCRs and subtracting the result from 1. Whether scalp clones were CD4 or CD8 was inferred by matching scalp TCRbeta sequences against CD4 and CD8 repertoires sorted from blood. Held by TCRdb, this immuneACCESS table contains in-frame sequences only and omits some clones. Under half of the omission traces to an unresolved V gene where checked; the cause of the rest is unknown. The DNA was the basis for D and trimming; V, J and clone size are from that table. This sample gives roughly 200,000 clones in total; around 63% of them show up just once. The ten most abundant clones make up 1.7% of the sample.

This receptor was identified in a human donor with alopecia areata. The sequences come from CD4+ T cells sorted from blood, collected at week 0. Here the chain combines TRBV7-9 and TRBJ2-7; the D call is tentative, TRBD1 or TRBD2, as each matches 6 bases. The CDR3 region reads CASSLVGGGQSSYEQYF. DNA sequence: TGTGCCAGCAGCTTAGTAGGTGGGGGGCAGAGCTCCTACGAGCAGTACTTC.